A selection of T cell receptor beta chains follows, all from one sample in a study of cytomegalovirus exposure and HLA in healthy donors. TCRdb's copy holds only in-frame clones and misses some; the assay was immunoSEQ multiplex PCR. The sample lists 150,000 or so clones, approximately 73% occurring once. The material sequenced was PBMCs. Receptors originate from a man between 25 and 39 years old in good health and CMV-seropositive. Both conserved end residues are part of each CDR3. The D gene is left open where the match is weak. Rows may omit the clone size; those that give it use once, few, many or a size class.

d_gene: .; v_gene: TRBV6-1; j_gene: TRBJ2-7; abundance: .; CDR3aa: CASSSTPGEQYF; CDR3nt: TGTGCCAGCAGTTCGACTCCAGGGGAGCAGTACTTC
d_gene: TRBD2; v_gene: TRBV28; j_gene: TRBJ2-3; abundance: .; CDR3aa: CASSLILAVTDTQYF; CDR3nt: TGTGCCAGCAGTTTAATACTAGCGGTCACAGATACGCAGTATTTT
d_gene: .; v_gene: TRBV6-5; j_gene: TRBJ1-5; abundance: few; CDR3aa: CATQGSRSNQPQHF; CDR3nt: TGTGCCACCCAGGGGTCTCGTAGCAATCAGCCCCAGCATTTT
d_gene: TRBD2; v_gene: TRBV7-2; j_gene: TRBJ2-7; abundance: .; CDR3aa: CASSLPTSGPRGYF; CDR3nt: TGTGCCAGCAGCTTACCGACTAGCGGCCCCAGGGGGTACTTC
d_gene: TRBD1; v_gene: TRBV5-1; j_gene: TRBJ1-1; abundance: once; CDR3aa: CASSLKGARAEAFF; CDR3nt: TGCGCCAGCAGCTTGAAGGGGGCGCGGGCTGAAGCTTTCTTT
d_gene: .; v_gene: TRBV2; j_gene: TRBJ2-1; abundance: .; CDR3aa: CASSSYYEQFF; CDR3nt: TGTGCCAGCAGTTCCTACTATGAGCAGTTCTTC
d_gene: .; v_gene: TRBV18; j_gene: TRBJ2-3; abundance: once; CDR3aa: CASSPIRQISANTQYF; CDR3nt: TGTGCCAGCTCACCCATACGACAGATCTCTGCAAATACGCAGTATTTT
d_gene: .; v_gene: TRBV20-1; j_gene: TRBJ1-1; abundance: few; CDR3aa: CSALQGPEAFF; CDR3nt: TGCAGTGCTTTACAGGGACCTGAAGCTTTCTTT
d_gene: .; v_gene: TRBV12-5; j_gene: TRBJ2-3; abundance: .; CDR3aa: CMSQRGDYTDTQYF; CDR3nt: TGTATGTCCCAGCGCGGGGATTACACAGATACGCAGTATTTT
d_gene: TRBD2; v_gene: TRBV6-4; j_gene: TRBJ2-1; abundance: medium-sized; CDR3aa: CASSESGGSYNEQFF; CDR3nt: TGTGCCAGCAGTGAGTCGGGGGGCTCCTACAATGAGCAGTTCTTC
d_gene: TRBD1; v_gene: TRBV6-5; j_gene: TRBJ1-1; abundance: .; CDR3aa: CASSWGQVSTEAFF; CDR3nt: TGTGCCAGCAGTTGGGGACAGGTCTCGACTGAAGCTTTCTTT